This TCR beta chain was sequenced in a study of cytomegalovirus exposure and HLA in healthy donors (dated by TCRdb to between 2016 and 2019). Some background on the complete study: According to a later analysis, the 120 or so validation repertoires were produced on the same platform as the roughly 700 repertoires of the first cohort. The study aimed to test whether cataloging public T cell receptors could reveal signatures of past pathogen exposure. Along with the approximately 620-subject first cohort, a separate validation cohort of more than 90 different subjects was used. To predict cytomegalovirus infection status, the study combined high-throughput TCR immunosequencing, statistical association of individual TCRs with disease status, and machine learning.

The donors were included in the validation cohort of some 120 subjects, a group kept apart from the approximately 700-subject first cohort. Libraries came from the immunoSEQ multiplex PCR assay. On the study's bioinformatics: A statistical classification framework was built to diagnose cytomegalovirus status from the catalog of TCR beta chain sequences. The immuneACCESS repertoire file appears here via TCRdb, limited to in-frame rearrangements. These files lack a portion of the clones; in checked studies, under half of the deficit traces to unresolved V genes, and the cause of the others is not known. From that table come the V and J calls and clone size; the DNA was used to work out D and trimming. For this sample there are over 250,000 clones; 65% to 90% appear just once. The top ten clonotypes cover 1% of the sample. Remarks on this clone: There is no known antigen for this receptor. Base qualities are not provided; no much larger clone lies one nucleotide away.

CDR1 SQVTM and CDR2 ANQGSEA were looked up in the germline V gene. Trimming costs V 8 bases and J 0 bases, and their ends lie 13 bases apart. CDR3 length: 13 amino acids, cysteine to phenylalanine. The sequence is cut down to CDR3 DNA, 39 bases in frame from base 1. Paper-wide results and their limitations: A later analysis had no HLA typing for the validation cohort, so co-occurrence there was scored across all 110 or so repertoires. According to the authors, the approach could potentially be generalized to other disease states and immunological phenotypes. Across donors, most TCR sequences were observed very rarely, whereas some public TCRs were present in many individuals. In vitro tests confirmed that a few of the cytomegalovirus-associated TCR beta chains recognize cytomegalovirus antigens. The classifier was reported to diagnose cytomegalovirus status with high specificity and sensitivity in both the original cohort and the validation cohort. The study gave a list of about 170 TCR beta chains associated with cytomegalovirus. A later analysis found that TCRs clustered in the first cohort also tended to co-occur in the 95 to 150 validation repertoires, with 94% of cluster scores above 0.

The sequence was obtained from a woman in her late teens or twenties in good health and CMV-seronegative. The chain uses TRBV29-1 and TRBJ1-1; a weak D assignment points to TRBD1 (6 bases agree). Sequenced input: PBMCs. For the CDR3, the sequence is CSTSGALNTEAFF. The bases are TGCAGCACCTCAGGGGCGTTGAACACTGAAGCTTTCTTT.